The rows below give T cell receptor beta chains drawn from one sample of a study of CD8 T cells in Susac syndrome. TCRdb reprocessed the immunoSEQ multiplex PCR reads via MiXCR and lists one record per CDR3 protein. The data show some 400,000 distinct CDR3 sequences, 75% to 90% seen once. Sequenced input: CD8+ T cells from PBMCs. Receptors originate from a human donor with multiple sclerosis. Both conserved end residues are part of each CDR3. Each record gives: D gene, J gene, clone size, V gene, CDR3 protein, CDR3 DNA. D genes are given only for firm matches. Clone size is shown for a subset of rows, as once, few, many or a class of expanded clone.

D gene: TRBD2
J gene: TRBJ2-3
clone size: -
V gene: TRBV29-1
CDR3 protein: CSVEDTSGSYTDTQYF
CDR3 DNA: TGCAGCGTTGAAGATACTAGCGGGTCGTACACAGATACGCAGTATTTT

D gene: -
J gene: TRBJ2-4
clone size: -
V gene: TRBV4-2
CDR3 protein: CASSQGGGLQYF
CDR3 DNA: TGTGCCAGCAGCCAAGGAGGGGGGCTTCAGTACTTC

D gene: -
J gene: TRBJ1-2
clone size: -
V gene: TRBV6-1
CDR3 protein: CASSEAGTGGLVYGYTF
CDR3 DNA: TGTGCCAGCAGTGAGGCCGGTACGGGGGGTTTGGTTTACGGCTACACCTTC

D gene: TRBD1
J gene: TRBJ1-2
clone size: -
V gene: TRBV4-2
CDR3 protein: CASSQERGHGYGYTF
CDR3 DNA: TGTGCCAGCAGCCAAGAGAGGGGGCATGGCTATGGCTACACCTTC

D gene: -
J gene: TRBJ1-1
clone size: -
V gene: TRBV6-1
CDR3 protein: CASSDWRGERTEAFF
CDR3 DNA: TGTGCCAGCAGTGATTGGAGGGGAGAAAGGACCGAAGCTTTCTTT

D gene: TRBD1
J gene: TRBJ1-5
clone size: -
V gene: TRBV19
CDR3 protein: CASSMGTGGNQPQHF
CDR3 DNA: TGTGCCAGTAGTATGGGGACAGGGGGCAATCAGCCCCAGCATTTT

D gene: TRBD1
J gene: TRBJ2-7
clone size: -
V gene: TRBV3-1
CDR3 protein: CASSQDRGHYEQYF
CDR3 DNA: TGTGCCAGCAGCCAGGACAGGGGGCATTACGAGCAGTACTTC

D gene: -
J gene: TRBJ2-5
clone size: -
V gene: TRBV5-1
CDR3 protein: CASSLALAAGTQETQYF
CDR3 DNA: TGCGCCAGCAGCTTGGCCTTGGCTGCGGGGACACAAGAGACCCAGTACTTC

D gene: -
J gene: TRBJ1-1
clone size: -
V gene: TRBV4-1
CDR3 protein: CASSRPTENTEAFF
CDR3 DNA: TGCGCCAGCAGCCGACCGACAGAGAACACTGAAGCTTTCTTT

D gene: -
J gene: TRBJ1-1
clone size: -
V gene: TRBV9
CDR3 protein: CASSVEEEDTEAFF
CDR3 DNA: TGTGCCAGCAGCGTAGAAGAAGAAGACACTGAAGCTTTCTTT

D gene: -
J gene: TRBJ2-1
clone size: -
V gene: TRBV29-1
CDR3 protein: CSGAPGDPYNEQFF
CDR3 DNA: TGCAGCGGGGCCCCGGGCGACCCCTACAATGAGCAGTTCTTC

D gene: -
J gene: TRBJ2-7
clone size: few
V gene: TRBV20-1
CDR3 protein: CSARPGNSYEQYF
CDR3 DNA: TGCAGTGCTAGACCCGGGAACTCCTACGAGCAGTACTTC

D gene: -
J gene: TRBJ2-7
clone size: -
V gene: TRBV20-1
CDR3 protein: CSASPGTFSKQYF
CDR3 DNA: TGCAGTGCTAGTCCCGGGACTTTTAGCAAGCAGTACTTC

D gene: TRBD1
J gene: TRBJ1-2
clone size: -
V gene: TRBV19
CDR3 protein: CASSIDSLGQGIDYGYTF
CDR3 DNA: TGTGCCAGTAGTATAGATTCCCTGGGACAGGGAATCGACTATGGCTACACCTTC

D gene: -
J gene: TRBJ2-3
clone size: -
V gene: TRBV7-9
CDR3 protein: CASSPQEGPSTDTQYF
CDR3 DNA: TGTGCCAGCAGCCCCCAGGAGGGACCCAGCACAGATACGCAGTATTTT

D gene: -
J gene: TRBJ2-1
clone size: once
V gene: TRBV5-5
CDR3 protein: CASSQGFEQFF
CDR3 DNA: TGTGCCAGCAGCCAGGGTTTTGAGCAGTTCTTC

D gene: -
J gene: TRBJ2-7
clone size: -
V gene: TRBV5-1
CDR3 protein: CASSQVLGPSSYEQYF
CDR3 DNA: TGCGCCAGCAGCCAGGTATTGGGGCCAAGCTCCTACGAGCAGTACTTC

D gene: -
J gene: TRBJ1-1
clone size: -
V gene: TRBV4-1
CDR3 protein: CASSQVGTLERAFF
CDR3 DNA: TGCGCCAGCAGCCAAGTAGGGACACTGGAAAGGGCTTTCTTT

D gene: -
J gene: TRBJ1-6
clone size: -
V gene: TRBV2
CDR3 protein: CASSEDREAPSSYNSPLHF
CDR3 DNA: TGTGCCAGCAGTGAAGACCGGGAGGCCCCGAGCTCCTATAATTCACCCCTCCACTTT

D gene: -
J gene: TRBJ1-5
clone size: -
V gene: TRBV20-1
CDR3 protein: CSARGTVLDQPQHF
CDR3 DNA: TGCAGTGCTAGGGGAACAGTGCTAGATCAGCCCCAGCATTTT

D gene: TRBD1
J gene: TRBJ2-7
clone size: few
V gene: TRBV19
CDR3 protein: CASSISPTGGLYEQYF
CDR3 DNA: TGTGCCAGTAGTATTTCCCCAACAGGGGGGCTATACGAGCAGTACTTC

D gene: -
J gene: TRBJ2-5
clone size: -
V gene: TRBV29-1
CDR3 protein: CSGNQETQYF
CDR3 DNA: TGCAGCGGCAACCAAGAGACCCAGTACTTC

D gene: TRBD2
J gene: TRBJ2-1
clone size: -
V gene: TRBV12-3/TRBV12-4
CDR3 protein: CASRPILAGMENEQFF
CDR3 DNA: TGTGCCAGCAGACCGATTTTAGCGGGAATGGAGAATGAGCAGTTCTTC

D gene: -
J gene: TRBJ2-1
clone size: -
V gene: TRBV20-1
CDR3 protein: CSARDPLYNEQFF
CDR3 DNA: TGCAGTGCTAGAGATCCCCTCTACAATGAGCAGTTCTTC

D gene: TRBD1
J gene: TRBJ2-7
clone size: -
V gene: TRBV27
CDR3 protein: CASSPHQGATSYEQYF
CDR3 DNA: TGTGCCAGCAGTCCCCACCAGGGGGCGACGTCCTACGAGCAGTACTTC

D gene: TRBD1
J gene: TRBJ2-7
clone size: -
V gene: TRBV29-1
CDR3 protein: CSVAPIGTETHEQYF
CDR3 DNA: TGCAGCGTTGCGCCAATCGGGACAGAAACGCACGAGCAGTACTTC

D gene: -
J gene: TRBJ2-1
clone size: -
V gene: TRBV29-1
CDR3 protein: CSVEVGEQFF
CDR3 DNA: TGCAGCGTTGAGGTGGGTGAGCAGTTCTTC

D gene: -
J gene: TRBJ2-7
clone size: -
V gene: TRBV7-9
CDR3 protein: CASSAETGLNSYEQYF
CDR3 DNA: TGTGCCAGCAGCGCAGAAACTGGGCTAAACTCCTACGAGCAGTACTTC

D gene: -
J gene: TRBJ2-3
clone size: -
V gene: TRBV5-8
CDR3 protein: CASSLAGGPYTDTQYF
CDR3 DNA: TGTGCCAGCAGCTTGGCCGGGGGCCCCTACACAGATACGCAGTATTTT

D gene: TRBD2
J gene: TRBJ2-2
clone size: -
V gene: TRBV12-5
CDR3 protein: CASGLPPRRLAGDTGELFF
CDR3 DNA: TGTGCTAGTGGTTTGCCACCCCGACGACTAGCGGGGGACACCGGGGAGCTGTTTTTT

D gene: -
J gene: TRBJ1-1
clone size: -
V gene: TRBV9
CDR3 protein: CASSVVLASNTEAFF
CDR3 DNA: TGTGCCAGCAGCGTAGTATTGGCTTCGAACACTGAAGCTTTCTTT

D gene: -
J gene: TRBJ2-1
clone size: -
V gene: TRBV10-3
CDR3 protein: CAISAGDEQFF
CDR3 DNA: TGTGCCATCAGTGCTGGGGATGAGCAGTTCTTC

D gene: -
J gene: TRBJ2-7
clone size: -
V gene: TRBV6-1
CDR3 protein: CASSDLALKNSYEQYF
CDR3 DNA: TGTGCCAGCAGTGATCTTGCCCTGAAAAACTCCTACGAGCAGTACTTC

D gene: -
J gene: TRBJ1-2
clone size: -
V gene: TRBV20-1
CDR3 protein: CSARDRESYGYTF
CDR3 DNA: TGCAGTGCTAGAGACAGGGAGAGCTATGGCTACACCTTC

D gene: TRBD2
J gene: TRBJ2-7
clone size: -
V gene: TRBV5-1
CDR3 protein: CASSWGGTSGFYEQYF
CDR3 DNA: TGCGCCAGCAGCTGGGGAGGGACTAGCGGATTCTACGAGCAGTACTTC

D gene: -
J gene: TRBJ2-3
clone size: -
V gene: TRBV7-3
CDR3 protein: CASSLMRTDTQYF
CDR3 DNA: TGTGCCAGCAGCTTAATGCGTACAGATACGCAGTATTTT

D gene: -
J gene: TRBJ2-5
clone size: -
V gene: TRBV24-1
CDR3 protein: CATSDGLGGVETQYF
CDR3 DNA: TGTGCCACCAGTGACGGCCTAGGCGGTGTGGAGACCCAGTACTTC

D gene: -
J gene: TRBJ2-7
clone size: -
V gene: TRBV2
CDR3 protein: CASCVVRNSYEQYF
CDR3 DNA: TGTGCCAGCTGTGTGGTTCGGAACTCCTACGAGCAGTACTTC

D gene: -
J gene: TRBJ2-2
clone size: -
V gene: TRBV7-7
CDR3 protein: CASSPQGLEGTGELFF
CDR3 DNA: TGTGCCAGCAGCCCCCAGGGGCTCGAGGGCACCGGGGAGCTGTTTTTT

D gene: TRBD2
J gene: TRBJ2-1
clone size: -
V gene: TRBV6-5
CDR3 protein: CASSYSASGEFGYNEQFF
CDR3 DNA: TGTGCCAGCAGTTACTCAGCTAGCGGGGAGTTCGGCTACAATGAGCAGTTCTTC

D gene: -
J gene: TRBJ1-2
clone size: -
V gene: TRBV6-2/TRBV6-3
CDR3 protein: CASRTLWTVAYGYTF
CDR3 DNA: TGTGCCAGCAGAACACTGTGGACCGTGGCCTATGGCTACACCTTC

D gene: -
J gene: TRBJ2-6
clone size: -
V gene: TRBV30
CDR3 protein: CAWSALGVYGANVLTF
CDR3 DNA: TGTGCCTGGAGCGCACTGGGGGTATACGGGGCCAACGTCCTGACTTTC

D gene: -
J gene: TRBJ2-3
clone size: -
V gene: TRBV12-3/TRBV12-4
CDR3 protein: CASRIGQYTDTQYF
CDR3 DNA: TGTGCCAGCAGGATAGGACAGTACACAGATACGCAGTATTTT

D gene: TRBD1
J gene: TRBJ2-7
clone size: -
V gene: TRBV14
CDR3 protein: CASRRSTGGNYEQYF
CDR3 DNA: TGTGCCAGCAGAAGGTCGACAGGGGGAAACTACGAGCAGTACTTC

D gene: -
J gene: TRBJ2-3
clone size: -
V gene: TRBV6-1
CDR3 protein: CATPPGDRSTDTQYF
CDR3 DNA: TGTGCCACCCCCCCCGGCGACAGGAGCACAGATACGCAGTATTTT

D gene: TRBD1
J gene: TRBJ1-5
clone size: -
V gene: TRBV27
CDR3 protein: CASSSAGTGWDQPQHF
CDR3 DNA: TGTGCCAGCAGTTCCGCAGGGACAGGGTGGGATCAGCCCCAGCATTTT

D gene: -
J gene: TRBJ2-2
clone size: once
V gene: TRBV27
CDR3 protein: CASSAYRSTTGELFF
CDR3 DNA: TGTGCCAGCAGTGCCTACAGGTCCACCACCGGGGAGCTGTTTTTT

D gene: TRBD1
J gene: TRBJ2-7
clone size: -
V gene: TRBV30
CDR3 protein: CAWSPGTGGHEQYF
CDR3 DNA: TGTGCCTGGAGTCCCGGGACAGGGGGCCACGAGCAGTACTTC

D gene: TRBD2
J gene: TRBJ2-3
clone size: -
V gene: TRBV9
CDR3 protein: CASSASTSGPLRDTQYF
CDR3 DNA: TGTGCCAGCAGCGCCTCAACTAGCGGCCCCCTTAGGGATACGCAGTATTTT

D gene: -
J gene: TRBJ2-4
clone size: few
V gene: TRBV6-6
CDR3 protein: CASSYAWTPNIQYF
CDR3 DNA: TGTGCCAGCAGTTACGCTTGGACACCAAACATTCAGTACTTC

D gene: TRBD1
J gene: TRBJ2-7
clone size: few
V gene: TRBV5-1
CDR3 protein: CASSPWTGSTYEQYF
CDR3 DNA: TGCGCCAGCAGCCCTTGGACAGGGAGCACCTACGAGCAGTACTTC

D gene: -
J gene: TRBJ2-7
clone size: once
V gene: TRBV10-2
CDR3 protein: CASSESAAFYEQYF
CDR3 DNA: TGCGCCAGCAGTGAGTCGGCGGCTTTCTACGAGCAGTACTTC

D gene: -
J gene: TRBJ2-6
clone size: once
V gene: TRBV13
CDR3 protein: CANSLGGAQGANVLTF
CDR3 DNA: TGTGCCAACAGCTTAGGAGGGGCGCAAGGGGCCAACGTCCTGACTTTC

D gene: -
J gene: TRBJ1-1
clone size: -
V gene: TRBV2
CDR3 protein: CATDRNTEAFF
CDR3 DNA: TGTGCCACCGATAGGAACACTGAAGCTTTCTTT

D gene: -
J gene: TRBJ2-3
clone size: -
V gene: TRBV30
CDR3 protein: CAWSASGTLVYF
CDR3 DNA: TGTGCCTGGAGTGCCTCCGGGACACTAGTGTATTTT